Listed below are T cell receptor beta chains from one sample, sequenced in a study of blood T cells in healthy people across ages. TCRdb analysed the 5' RACE reads with MiXCR anew, one entry per CDR3 protein. Among some 800,000 distinct CDR3 sequences listed, 20% to 30% were seen once. The data also belong to a second study, concerning T cells of mothers and their children.

Sequenced material: blood. The receptor set was obtained from a boy younger than 18 in good health. The CDR3 runs from the conserved cysteine through the conserved F or W. A D gene is named only where the DNA matches it firmly. Only some rows state a clone size, as once, few, many or a class for expanded clones.

len,d_gene,v_gene,j_gene,abundance,CDR3aa,CDR3nt
16,-,TRBV20-1,TRBJ2-5,few,CSARDPASFRSETQYF,TGCAGTGCTAGAGATCCGGCCTCCTTCAGGTCGGAGACCCAGTACTTC
13,-,TRBV6-2/TRBV6-3,TRBJ2-7,-,CASTPGGRYEQYF,TGTGCCAGCACCCCAGGTGGCCGCTACGAGCAGTACTTC
16,-,TRBV18,TRBJ2-3,-,CASSALLYPGTDTQYF,TGTGCCAGCTCAGCCCTTCTTTACCCCGGCACAGATACGCAGTATTTT
15,TRBD2,TRBV27,TRBJ2-1,many,CASSGRKLGYNEQFF,TGTGCCAGTTCCGGGAGGAAGTTGGGTTACAATGAGCAGTTCTTC
14,-,TRBV20-1,TRBJ1-5,few,CSARVPGQHQPQHF,TGCAGTGCTAGAGTGCCGGGACAACATCAGCCCCAGCATTTT
13,-,TRBV6-2/TRBV6-3,TRBJ1-1,-,CASSSYGRGEAFF,TGTGCCAGCAGCTCATACGGGAGGGGTGAAGCTTTCTTT
16,TRBD1,TRBV3-1,TRBJ2-3,many,CASSQVMQGAQDTQYF,TGTGCCAGCAGCCAAGTGATGCAGGGGGCGCAAGATACGCAGTATTTT
14,TRBD1,TRBV6-2/TRBV6-3,TRBJ2-1,-,CANLGQGADNEQFF,TGTGCCAACCTGGGGCAGGGGGCTGACAATGAGCAGTTCTTC
12,-,TRBV20-1,TRBJ1-2,few,CSARAGAGGYTF,TGCAGTGCCCGAGCGGGGGCGGGTGGCTACACCTTC
13,-,TRBV18,TRBJ2-5,-,CASSPPVQETQYF,TGTGCCAGCTCACCACCAGTCCAAGAGACCCAGTACTTC
14,-,TRBV6-5,TRBJ1-6,-,CASSRDTRGSPLHF,TGTGCCAGCAGCCGGGACACGAGAGGTTCACCCCTCCACTTT
15,TRBD1,TRBV5-1,TRBJ1-4,few,CASSLEGQGYEKLFF,TGCGCCAGCAGCCTGGAGGGACAGGGGTACGAAAAACTGTTTTTT
16,TRBD2,TRBV9,TRBJ2-3,-,CASSPLAGGVEDTQYF,TGTGCCAGCAGCCCCCTAGCGGGGGGGGTGGAAGATACGCAGTATTTT
17,TRBD1,TRBV28,TRBJ1-4,few,CASSNVRDSRLNEKLFF,TGTGCCAGCAGTAACGTCCGGGACAGTCGATTGAATGAAAAACTGTTTTTT
17,TRBD2,TRBV7-2,TRBJ2-7,once,CASSPGAAGGLSYEQYF,TGTGCCAGCAGCCCCGGGGCAGCGGGAGGCCTCTCCTACGAGCAGTACTTC
13,-,TRBV29-1,TRBJ2-3,few,CSVPTGSTDTQYF,TGCAGCGTCCCGACAGGTTCCACAGATACGCAGTATTTT
15,TRBD2,TRBV7-3,TRBJ2-7,few,CASSPGEGLTYEQYF,TGTGCCAGCAGCCCCGGGGAGGGACTTACCTACGAGCAGTACTTC
15,-,TRBV7-3,TRBJ1-1,few,CASSLYGGLGTEAFF,TGTGCCAGCAGCTTATACGGGGGGCTGGGCACTGAAGCTTTCTTT
14,-,TRBV5-6,TRBJ2-7,-,CASRTRGGTYEQYF,TGTGCCAGCCGAACGCGGGGCGGCACCTACGAGCAGTACTTC
17,-,TRBV4-3,TRBJ1-4,-,CASSQDRGGGDAEKLSF,TGCGCCAGCAGCCAAGATAGAGGAGGAGGGGACGCTGAAAAACTGTCTTTT
18,TRBD1,TRBV5-1,TRBJ2-5,-,CASSLEVTGTVRQETQYF,TGCGCCAGCAGCTTGGAAGTAACTGGGACAGTAAGACAAGAGACCCAGTACTTC
11,-,TRBV29-1,TRBJ2-5,-,CSVLSGETQYF,TGCAGCGTTCTGAGCGGAGAGACCCAGTACTTC
17,-,TRBV4-3,TRBJ1-2,-,CASSQDSVGTQNYGYTF,TGCGCCAGCAGCCAAGATTCCGTCGGGACACAAAACTATGGCTACACCTTC
15,-,TRBV4-3,TRBJ2-3,-,CASSQEPQSTDTQYF,TGCGCCAGCAGCCAAGAGCCCCAGAGCACAGATACGCAGTATTTT
15,-,TRBV12-3/TRBV12-4,TRBJ2-5,-,CASSLGQGELETQYF,TGTGCCAGCAGTTTGGGGCAGGGTGAGCTTGAGACCCAGTACTTC
13,-,TRBV20-1,TRBJ1-3,-,CSARVGSGNTIYF,TGCAGTGCTAGAGTGGGCTCTGGAAACACCATATATTTT
13,TRBD2,TRBV28,TRBJ2-7,few,CASRDRDYYEQYF,TGTGCCAGCAGGGACCGGGACTACTACGAGCAGTACTTC
15,TRBD2,TRBV4-1,TRBJ2-7,few,CASSQISGGNYEQYF,TGCGCCAGCAGCCAAATTAGCGGGGGGAACTACGAGCAGTACTTC
15,-,TRBV12-3/TRBV12-4,TRBJ1-1,few,CASSSSAGMNTEAFF,TGTGCCAGCAGTTCCAGCGCAGGTATGAACACTGAAGCTTTCTTT
15,-,TRBV9,TRBJ2-7,few,CASSPYSELYDEQYF,TGTGCCAGCAGCCCCTACTCCGAACTCTACGACGAGCAGTACTTC
17,TRBD1,TRBV6-1,TRBJ2-6,-,CASSWTGGLSGANVLTF,TGTGCCAGCAGCTGGACAGGGGGCCTCTCTGGGGCCAACGTCCTGACTTTC
13,-,TRBV7-2,TRBJ2-7,once,CASSLTFNYEQYF,TGTGCCAGCAGCTTGACATTTAACTACGAGCAGTACTTC
16,TRBD2,TRBV7-6,TRBJ2-3,-,CASSLGTSGGSDTQYF,TGTGCCAGCAGCTTAGGAACTAGCGGGGGCTCAGATACGCAGTATTTT
14,-,TRBV25-1,TRBJ1-1,few,CASSEGGVGTEAFF,TGTGCCAGCAGTGAAGGAGGGGTCGGCACTGAAGCTTTCTTT
13,-,TRBV27,TRBJ2-6,-,CASGGARPYVLTF,TGTGCCAGCGGTGGGGCCAGGCCGTACGTCCTGACTTTC
12,-,TRBV5-6,TRBJ2-1,few,CASSRGADEQFF,TGTGCCAGCAGCCGTGGCGCGGATGAGCAGTTCTTC
14,-,TRBV12-3/TRBV12-4,TRBJ1-5,few,CASSFGGINQPQHF,TGTGCCAGCAGCTTCGGGGGGATCAATCAGCCCCAGCATTTT